The clone carrying this T cell receptor beta chain was seen more than once but under ten times. Its antigen is unidentified. The record originates from a study of T cell repertoires in cytomegalovirus infection. Overall study context: Signatures in public TCR beta sequences pointed to both CMV infection and matching HLA type. Findings and caveats of the study: CMV-specific HLA-C-restricted TCR beta clonotypes dominated the ex vivo response. Frequencies of public TCR beta families were cumulated, and this identified carriers of CMV plus the relevant HLA.

TCRdb reprocessed the reads via MiXCR and lists one record per CDR3 protein. The sample includes approximately 700,000 distinct CDR3 sequences, approximately 34% of them seen just once. The CDR3 is 14 residues long. The trim removed 4 bases at V and 9 bases at J, leaving 5 bases unmatched. The germline V gene has CDR1 DFQATT and CDR2 SNEGSKA (reference sequence). The chain carries TRBV20-1 and TRBJ2-1; TRBD2 matches at 14 bases. Sequencing was carried out using PBMCs. The receptor was isolated from a human donor in good health (CMV status not recorded). Some clones in this sample may be carry-over from other donors' samples. CDR3 sequence: CSANGLAGGGEQFF. CDR3 in DNA: TGCAGTGCTAACGGACTAGCGGGAGGAGGTGAGCAGTTCTTC.